This T cell receptor (beta chain) was recorded in a study of radiotherapy plus CTLA-4 blockade in lung cancer. Some clones are missing from TCRdb's copy, which holds only in-frame ones; the method was immunoSEQ multiplex PCR. Of 80,000 to 100,000 clones listed, 65% to 80% are singletons. J lost 5 bases, V lost 3 bases, and 12 bases had no gene match. The CDR3 loop spans 16 amino acids. The germline V gene encodes CDR1 SGHTA and CDR2 FQGNSA. This sequence joins TRBV7-2 and TRBJ2-5, with TRBD2 matching 7 bases. The sequence was obtained from a human donor with non-small cell lung cancer who had a partial response to radiotherapy plus ipilimumab. Some clones in this sample may be carry-over from other donors' samples. Sequences were derived from peripheral blood, sampled from a patient treated with radiotherapy plus ipilimumab. Written as DNA, the CDR3 is TGTGCCAGCAGCTTCCTGACTGCCGGGGGGTTGGAGACCCAGTACTTC. Translation gives CASSFLTAGGLETQYF.